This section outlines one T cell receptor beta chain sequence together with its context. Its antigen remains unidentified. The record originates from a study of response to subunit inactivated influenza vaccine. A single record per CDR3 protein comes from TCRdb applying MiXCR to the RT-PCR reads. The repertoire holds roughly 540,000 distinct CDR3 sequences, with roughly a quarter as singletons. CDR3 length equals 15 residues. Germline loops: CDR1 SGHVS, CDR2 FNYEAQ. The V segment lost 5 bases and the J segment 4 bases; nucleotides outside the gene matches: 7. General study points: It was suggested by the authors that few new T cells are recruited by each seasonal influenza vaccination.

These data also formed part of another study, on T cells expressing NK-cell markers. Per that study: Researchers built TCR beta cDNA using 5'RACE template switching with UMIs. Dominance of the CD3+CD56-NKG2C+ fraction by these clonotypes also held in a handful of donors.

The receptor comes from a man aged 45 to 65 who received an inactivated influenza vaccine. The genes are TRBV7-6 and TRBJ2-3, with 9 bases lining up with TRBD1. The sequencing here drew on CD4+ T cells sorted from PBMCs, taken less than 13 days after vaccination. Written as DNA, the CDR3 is TGTGCCAGCAGCCCACAGGGGGCATTGTCAGATACGCAGTATTTT. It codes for CASSPQGALSDTQYF.